These T cell receptor beta chains were read from a single sample in a study of T cells after posttransplantation cyclophosphamide. The protocol was immunoSEQ multiplex PCR, while the TCRdb copy is restricted to in-frame clones and leaves out a portion. The sample contains under 75,000 clones, around 95% of which appear only once. The sample consisted of PBMCs. All receptors come from a woman in her 30s in good health and a related stem cell transplant donor. Both conserved end residues are trimmed from each CDR3.

j_gene: TRBJ1-2
v_gene: TRBV5-4
CDR3aa: ASSGLSGGEGSGYT

j_gene: TRBJ1-5
v_gene: TRBV18
CDR3aa: ASSPRDRYSNQPQH

j_gene: TRBJ2-5
v_gene: TRBV21-1
CDR3aa: ASRGRGETQY

j_gene: TRBJ1-1
v_gene: TRBV7-8
CDR3aa: ASSLARDRGTEAF

j_gene: TRBJ2-4
v_gene: TRBV16
CDR3aa: ASSHDGENIQY

j_gene: TRBJ1-3
v_gene: TRBV5-1
CDR3aa: ASSSRGSGNTIY

j_gene: TRBJ2-7
v_gene: TRBV6-5
CDR3aa: ASSLDKYEQY

j_gene: TRBJ2-3
v_gene: TRBV11-2
CDR3aa: ASSLAGRASTDTQY

j_gene: TRBJ1-1
v_gene: TRBV6-1
CDR3aa: ASTDGGRVAEAF

j_gene: TRBJ2-3
v_gene: TRBV18
CDR3aa: ASSPRAGGTDTQY

j_gene: TRBJ1-4
v_gene: TRBV28
CDR3aa: ASSNTDNRNKEKLF

j_gene: TRBJ2-3
v_gene: TRBV6-1
CDR3aa: ASSPGSTDTQY

j_gene: TRBJ1-2
v_gene: TRBV19
CDR3aa: ASNPLNRGLNYGYT

j_gene: TRBJ2-1
v_gene: TRBV29-1
CDR3aa: SVEGMGAGAYNEQF

j_gene: TRBJ1-1
v_gene: TRBV5-1
CDR3aa: ASSEDRGPLNTEAF

j_gene: TRBJ2-3
v_gene: TRBV13
CDR3aa: ASRRDRGADTQY

j_gene: TRBJ2-5
v_gene: TRBV7-7
CDR3aa: ASSLRSGGEAIQY

j_gene: TRBJ2-3
v_gene: TRBV4-1
CDR3aa: ASSPRYGQGNLDTQY

j_gene: TRBJ2-2
v_gene: TRBV5-6
CDR3aa: ASSFMVTGELF

j_gene: TRBJ2-2
v_gene: TRBV5-8
CDR3aa: ASSKHRGTGELF

j_gene: TRBJ2-3
v_gene: TRBV2
CDR3aa: ASKEGSTDTQY

j_gene: TRBJ1-6
v_gene: TRBV30
CDR3aa: AWSVRGSYNSPLH

j_gene: TRBJ2-7
v_gene: TRBV7-9
CDR3aa: ASSPQVALSYEQY

j_gene: TRBJ2-1
v_gene: TRBV5-6
CDR3aa: ASMGQAYNEQF

j_gene: TRBJ2-7
v_gene: TRBV30
CDR3aa: AWTQGEAYEQY

j_gene: TRBJ1-1
v_gene: TRBV30
CDR3aa: AWNRRTEAF

j_gene: TRBJ2-2
v_gene: TRBV4-1
CDR3aa: ASSLIASGGTGELF

j_gene: TRBJ1-6
v_gene: TRBV5-4
CDR3aa: ASSLETENSPLH

j_gene: TRBJ1-2
v_gene: TRBV6-5
CDR3aa: ASSLWGDSGSGYT

j_gene: NA
v_gene: TRBV6-6
CDR3aa: ASSYGEAYEQY

j_gene: TRBJ1-5
v_gene: TRBV19
CDR3aa: ATSGAGGSGNQPQH

j_gene: TRBJ2-1
v_gene: TRBV15
CDR3aa: ATSSLDRDYNEQF

j_gene: TRBJ1-5
v_gene: TRBV7-9
CDR3aa: ASSAGGAGGQPQH

j_gene: TRBJ2-3
v_gene: TRBV18
CDR3aa: ASSPGSGGPDTQY

j_gene: TRBJ1-5
v_gene: TRBV6-1
CDR3aa: ASSEWPGRQPQH

j_gene: TRBJ2-7
v_gene: TRBV7-3
CDR3aa: ASSLNPGGSYEQY

j_gene: TRBJ1-1
v_gene: TRBV5-1
CDR3aa: ASSLWTGGRTEAF

j_gene: TRBJ1-1
v_gene: TRBV6-4
CDR3aa: ASSDSGGGTTEAF

j_gene: TRBJ1-2
v_gene: TRBV6-4
CDR3aa: ASSPTGGANYGYT

j_gene: TRBJ1-1
v_gene: TRBV5-4
CDR3aa: ASSSRQMNTEAF